This T cell receptor beta chain originates from a study of cytomegalovirus exposure and HLA in healthy donors. Repertoires were generated with immunoSEQ multiplex PCR, while TCRdb's copy carries only in-frame clones and drops some. The top ten clones hold about 1.9% of a sample with some 120,000 clones, roughly 90% of them seen once. The CDR3 spans 14 residues. The germline V gene encodes CDR1 SGDLS and CDR2 YYNGEE. The germline V and J ends were trimmed by 0 bases and 2 bases, with 9 bases remaining between them. Whole-study findings and limits: 164 TCR beta chains were listed as cytomegalovirus-associated. CMV antigen specificity was confirmed in vitro for three CMV-associated chains. In a later analysis, first-cohort TCR clusters were found to tend to co-occur in the 120 or so validation repertoires.

On this clone: Its specificity is not known.

While the first cohort had around 700 subjects, the donors belonged to the separate validation cohort of more than 95 subjects. The V and J genes are TRBV9 and TRBJ2-7, with TRBD2 as a possible D gene (5 bases). The sequence came from a woman aged 18-30 years in good health and CMV-seronegative. Sequenced sample: PBMCs. The CDR3 DNA sequence: TGTGCCAGCAGCGTAGGGACTGAGCCCTACGAGCAGTACTTC. Its protein is CASSVGTEPYEQYF.